This is a list of T cell receptor beta chains from one sample in a study of T cell responses to AZD1222 COVID-19 vaccine. The method was immunoSEQ multiplex PCR; TCRdb's version includes in-frame clones alone and lacks a portion of them. The sample consists of 75,000 to 100,000 clones, more than 80% of them appearing once. This sample comprised peripheral blood, obtained on day 0 of AZD1222 vaccination. The origin of the receptors is an adult in good health. Each CDR3 is given with its conserved first and last residue. D genes are given only for firm matches. The listing skips clone size in some rows; elsewhere it reads once, few, many or a size class.

j_gene: TRBJ2-3
v_gene: TRBV18
abundance: once
d_gene: NA
CDR3nt: TGTGCCAGCTCAGCTAGCACAGATACGCAGTATTTT
CDR3aa: CASSASTDTQYF

j_gene: TRBJ1-5
v_gene: TRBV19
abundance: NA
d_gene: NA
CDR3nt: TGTGCCAGTAGTATAGCCGGGTCCCAGGGACAGCCCCAGCATTTT
CDR3aa: CASSIAGSQGQPQHF

j_gene: TRBJ1-1
v_gene: TRBV9
abundance: NA
d_gene: NA
CDR3nt: TGTGCCAGCAGCGTAGGGAGTTGGGGAACTGAAGCTTTCTTT
CDR3aa: CASSVGSWGTEAFF

j_gene: TRBJ1-1
v_gene: TRBV5-4
abundance: NA
d_gene: NA
CDR3nt: TGTGCCAGCAGCCCTGGGGGGGCGTACGGCTCCAATGTAGAAGCTTTCTTT
CDR3aa: CASSPGGAYGSNVEAFF

j_gene: TRBJ1-2
v_gene: TRBV28
abundance: NA
d_gene: TRBD1
CDR3nt: TGTGCCAGCAGCCCACAGGGGGCGCAGGGCTACACCTTC
CDR3aa: CASSPQGAQGYTF

j_gene: TRBJ1-2
v_gene: TRBV28
abundance: once
d_gene: NA
CDR3nt: TGTGCCAGCAGTTTTCCTCGGGGGGGCGCCATCTATGGCTACACCTTC
CDR3aa: CASSFPRGGAIYGYTF

j_gene: TRBJ1-5
v_gene: TRBV19
abundance: NA
d_gene: NA
CDR3nt: TGTGCCAGCAACCCCGATTGGGCAGGGAGTCAGCCCCAGCATTTT
CDR3aa: CASNPDWAGSQPQHF

j_gene: TRBJ1-3
v_gene: TRBV5-1
abundance: NA
d_gene: NA
CDR3nt: TGCGCCAGCAGCATAGGCCCTGGAAACACCATATATTTT
CDR3aa: CASSIGPGNTIYF

j_gene: TRBJ2-7
v_gene: TRBV6-1
abundance: NA
d_gene: NA
CDR3nt: TGTGCCAGCAGTGAAACGGGTGAGGTGGAAGAGCAGTACTTC
CDR3aa: CASSETGEVEEQYF

j_gene: TRBJ1-2
v_gene: TRBV7-9
abundance: NA
d_gene: NA
CDR3nt: TGTGCCAGCAGCTTGTGGACAGAGGATAGATATGGCTACACCTTC
CDR3aa: CASSLWTEDRYGYTF

j_gene: TRBJ2-1
v_gene: TRBV4-2
abundance: NA
d_gene: NA
CDR3nt: TGTGCCAGCAGCCAAGATTTGGGTCTCGCAGGCAATGAGCAGTTCTTC
CDR3aa: CASSQDLGLAGNEQFF

j_gene: TRBJ1-2
v_gene: TRBV12-3/TRBV12-4
abundance: NA
d_gene: NA
CDR3nt: TGTGCCAGCAGTTCTCGGGGAAGGGATGGCTACACCTTC
CDR3aa: CASSSRGRDGYTF

j_gene: TRBJ1-1
v_gene: TRBV5-5
abundance: NA
d_gene: TRBD1
CDR3nt: TGTGCCAGCAGCTCGGGGACAGGGAACACTGAAGCTTTCTTT
CDR3aa: CASSSGTGNTEAFF

j_gene: TRBJ2-1
v_gene: TRBV11-2
abundance: NA
d_gene: TRBD2
CDR3nt: TGTGCCAGCAGCTTACTGGCGGGAGGAGTGAATGAGCAGTTCTTC
CDR3aa: CASSLLAGGVNEQFF

j_gene: TRBJ2-2
v_gene: TRBV13
abundance: NA
d_gene: NA
CDR3nt: TGTGCCAGCAGCCAGCCGGGACAAAGCACCGGGGAGCTGTTTTTT
CDR3aa: CASSQPGQSTGELFF

j_gene: TRBJ2-1
v_gene: TRBV9
abundance: NA
d_gene: NA
CDR3nt: TGTGCCAGCAGCGTTAGGACAAGCTTTGGTGAGCAGTTCTTC
CDR3aa: CASSVRTSFGEQFF

j_gene: TRBJ2-7
v_gene: TRBV3-1/TRBV3-2
abundance: NA
d_gene: TRBD2
CDR3nt: TGTGCCAGCAGCCGAACCGGGGGGGCCGAGCAGTACTTC
CDR3aa: CASSRTGGAEQYF

j_gene: TRBJ1-2
v_gene: TRBV4-3
abundance: NA
d_gene: NA
CDR3nt: TGCGCCAGCAGCCAAGATCGTCGGGGGCCGCATGGCTACACCTTC
CDR3aa: CASSQDRRGPHGYTF

j_gene: TRBJ1-1
v_gene: TRBV27
abundance: NA
d_gene: TRBD1
CDR3nt: TGTGCCAGTACAGGCGGAGGGGGCGTAGAAGCTTTCTTT
CDR3aa: CASTGGGGVEAFF

j_gene: TRBJ2-5
v_gene: TRBV30
abundance: NA
d_gene: NA
CDR3nt: TGTGCCTGGAACTCGGGCCTGGAGGAGACCCAGTACTTC
CDR3aa: CAWNSGLEETQYF

j_gene: TRBJ2-1
v_gene: TRBV5-6
abundance: few
d_gene: NA
CDR3nt: TGTGCCAGCAGCTTTGGGACGGCATACAATGAGCAGTTCTTC
CDR3aa: CASSFGTAYNEQFF

j_gene: TRBJ1-1
v_gene: TRBV18
abundance: once
d_gene: NA
CDR3nt: TGTGCCAGCTCGACGAAAGTGGGCACTGAAGCTTTCTTT
CDR3aa: CASSTKVGTEAFF

j_gene: TRBJ1-2
v_gene: TRBV3-1/TRBV3-2
abundance: NA
d_gene: NA
CDR3nt: TGTGCCAGCAGCCAAGAATTTCGGACAGTCAACTATGGCTACACCTTC
CDR3aa: CASSQEFRTVNYGYTF

j_gene: TRBJ2-2
v_gene: TRBV20-1
abundance: NA
d_gene: TRBD1
CDR3nt: TGCAGTGCTAGTACTGCTCAGGGGGCCGGGGAGCTGTTTTTT
CDR3aa: CSASTAQGAGELFF

j_gene: TRBJ2-1
v_gene: TRBV7-3
abundance: NA
d_gene: TRBD2
CDR3nt: TGTGCCAGCAGCCTAATAGCGGGATTGACGTCCAATGAGCAGTTCTTC
CDR3aa: CASSLIAGLTSNEQFF

j_gene: TRBJ2-7
v_gene: TRBV5-1
abundance: NA
d_gene: TRBD1
CDR3nt: TGCGCCAGCAGCTCCCGACAGGGATACGAGCAGTACTTC
CDR3aa: CASSSRQGYEQYF

j_gene: TRBJ2-5
v_gene: TRBV19
abundance: NA
d_gene: NA
CDR3nt: TGTGCCAGTAGTATGCCCCTCGGACTCCAAGAGACCCAGTACTTC
CDR3aa: CASSMPLGLQETQYF

j_gene: TRBJ2-7
v_gene: TRBV12-3/TRBV12-4
abundance: NA
d_gene: NA
CDR3nt: TGTGCCAGCAGTCTCCGGGGCGAGCAGTACTTC
CDR3aa: CASSLRGEQYF

j_gene: TRBJ2-2
v_gene: TRBV30
abundance: NA
d_gene: NA
CDR3nt: TGTGCCTGGGCAGGGATCGGGGAGCTGTTTTTT
CDR3aa: CAWAGIGELFF

j_gene: TRBJ1-1
v_gene: TRBV12-3/TRBV12-4
abundance: NA
d_gene: NA
CDR3nt: TGTGCCAGCTGGGACCGAATGAACACTGAAGCTTTCTTT
CDR3aa: CASWDRMNTEAFF

j_gene: TRBJ1-4
v_gene: TRBV4-2
abundance: NA
d_gene: TRBD1
CDR3nt: TGTGCCAGCAGCCAAGACAGGGGGCGTGAAAAACTGTTTTTT
CDR3aa: CASSQDRGREKLFF

j_gene: TRBJ1-2
v_gene: TRBV14
abundance: NA
d_gene: NA
CDR3nt: TGTGCCAGCAGCCCTGACAGTCTCTATGGCTACACCTTC
CDR3aa: CASSPDSLYGYTF

j_gene: TRBJ1-1
v_gene: TRBV18
abundance: NA
d_gene: NA
CDR3nt: TGTGCCAGCTCACCATACTCTCAGGGGTTTACTGAAGCTTTCTTT
CDR3aa: CASSPYSQGFTEAFF

j_gene: TRBJ1-5
v_gene: TRBV27
abundance: NA
d_gene: NA
CDR3nt: TGTGCCAGCAGTTTAAGGTCTTCGGCGGGCCACAATCAGCCCCAGCATTTT
CDR3aa: CASSLRSSAGHNQPQHF

j_gene: TRBJ2-3
v_gene: TRBV9
abundance: once
d_gene: NA
CDR3nt: TGTGCCAGCAGCGGCCCGACTAGCAGGACAGCAGATACGCAGTATTTT
CDR3aa: CASSGPTSRTADTQYF

j_gene: TRBJ1-1
v_gene: TRBV19
abundance: NA
d_gene: NA
CDR3nt: TGTGCCAGTCGAACAGTTTACGAAGCTTTCTTT
CDR3aa: CASRTVYEAFF

j_gene: TRBJ1-2
v_gene: TRBV5-5
abundance: NA
d_gene: NA
CDR3nt: TGTGCCAGCAGCTTGGTGGAGGGGAGTGACTACACCTTC
CDR3aa: CASSLVEGSDYTF

j_gene: TRBJ2-4
v_gene: TRBV9
abundance: NA
d_gene: NA
CDR3nt: TGTGCCAGCAGCGTAGTAAATGAGGGCATTCAGTACTTC
CDR3aa: CASSVVNEGIQYF

j_gene: TRBJ1-5
v_gene: TRBV19
abundance: NA
d_gene: NA
CDR3nt: TGTGCCAGTAGTATGGCCGGGGGTGGCAATCAGCCCCAGCATTTT
CDR3aa: CASSMAGGGNQPQHF

j_gene: TRBJ1-5
v_gene: TRBV4-2
abundance: NA
d_gene: TRBD1
CDR3nt: TGTGCCAGCAGCCAAGACAGGGGGCCTCAGCCCCAGCATTTT
CDR3aa: CASSQDRGPQPQHF

j_gene: TRBJ2-3
v_gene: TRBV4-1
abundance: NA
d_gene: NA
CDR3nt: TGCGCCAGCAGCCGAGGGGATGGGAGCACAGATACGCAGTATTTT
CDR3aa: CASSRGDGSTDTQYF

j_gene: TRBJ1-2
v_gene: TRBV7-2
abundance: NA
d_gene: NA
CDR3nt: TGTGCCAGCAGCTTCGGGACAACTAACTATGGCTACACCTTC
CDR3aa: CASSFGTTNYGYTF

j_gene: TRBJ2-3
v_gene: TRBV4-2
abundance: NA
d_gene: TRBD2
CDR3nt: TGTGCCAGCAGCCAAGATGCGCCTAGCGGGAGGGTCTTGGCAGATACGCAGTATTTT
CDR3aa: CASSQDAPSGRVLADTQYF

j_gene: TRBJ2-1
v_gene: TRBV18
abundance: NA
d_gene: NA
CDR3nt: TGTGCCAGCTCCCCCAAGGAGGGAGGGGGAAGCTCCTACAATGAGCAGTTCTTC
CDR3aa: CASSPKEGGGSSYNEQFF

j_gene: TRBJ1-5
v_gene: TRBV29-1
abundance: NA
d_gene: NA
CDR3nt: TGCAGCGTCCAGACCCACAGGGATCAGCCCCAGCATTTT
CDR3aa: CSVQTHRDQPQHF